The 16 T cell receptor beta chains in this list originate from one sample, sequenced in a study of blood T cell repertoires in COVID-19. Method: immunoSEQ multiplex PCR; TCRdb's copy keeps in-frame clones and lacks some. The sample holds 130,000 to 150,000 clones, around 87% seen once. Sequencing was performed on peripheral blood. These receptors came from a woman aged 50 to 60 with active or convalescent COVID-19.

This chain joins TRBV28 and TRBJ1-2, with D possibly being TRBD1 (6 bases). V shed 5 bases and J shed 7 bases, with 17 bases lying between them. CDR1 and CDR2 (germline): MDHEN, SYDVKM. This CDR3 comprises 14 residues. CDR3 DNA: TGTGCCAGCAGTATGCTTTTTGGGGGCGTTGGCTACACCTTC. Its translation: CASSMLFGGVGYTF.

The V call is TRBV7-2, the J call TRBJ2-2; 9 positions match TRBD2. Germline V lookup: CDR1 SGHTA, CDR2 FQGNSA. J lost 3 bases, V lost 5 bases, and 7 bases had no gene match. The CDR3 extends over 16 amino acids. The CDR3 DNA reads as TGTGCCAGCAGCGAGGCGGGGGGGCCGGACACCGGGGAGCTGTTTTTT. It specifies CASSEAGGPDTGELFF.

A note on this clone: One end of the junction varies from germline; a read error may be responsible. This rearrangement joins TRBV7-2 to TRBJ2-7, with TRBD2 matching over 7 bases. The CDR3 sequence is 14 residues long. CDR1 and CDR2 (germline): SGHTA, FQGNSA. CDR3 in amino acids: CASNLGRGTYEQYF. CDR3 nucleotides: TGTGCCAGCAACTTAGGGAGGGGCACCTACGAGCAGTACTTC.

CDR3: CASSFPAPGQDNEKLFF. CDR3 nucleotides: TGTGCCAGCAGTTTCCCCGCACCGGGACAGGATAATGAAAAACTGTTTTTT. V is TRBV28 and J is TRBJ1-4, with 8 nucleotides matching TRBD1. With V trimmed by 3 bases and J by 4 bases, 10 bases remained unmatched. Germline V lookup: CDR1 MDHEN, CDR2 SYDVKM. This CDR3 is 17 amino acids long. The full variable domain, its missing parts supplied by reference TRBV28 and TRBJ1-4, is DVKVTQSSRYLVKRTGEKVFLECVQDMDHENMFWYRQDPGLGLRLIYFSYDVKMKEKGDIPEGYSVSREKKERFSLILESASTNQTSMYLCASSFPAPGQDNEKLFFGSGTQLSVL.

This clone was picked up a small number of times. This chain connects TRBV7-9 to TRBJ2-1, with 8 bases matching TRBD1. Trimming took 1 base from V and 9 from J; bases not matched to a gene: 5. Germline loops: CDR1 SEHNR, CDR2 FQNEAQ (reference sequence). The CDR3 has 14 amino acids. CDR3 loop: CASSLGTGYTEQFF. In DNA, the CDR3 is TGTGCCAGCAGCTTAGGGACAGGGTATACTGAGCAGTTCTTC.

The CDR3 nucleotides are TGCGCCAGCAGCCTAGCAGCTGTGAACACTGAAGCTTTCTTT. Translation: CASSLAAVNTEAFF. The chain couples TRBV4-3 to TRBJ1-1; no clear D. CDR3 size: 14 residues. V lost 4 bases, J lost 0 bases, and 9 bases lay in between. Germline CDR1 reads LGHNA; CDR2 reads YSLEER.

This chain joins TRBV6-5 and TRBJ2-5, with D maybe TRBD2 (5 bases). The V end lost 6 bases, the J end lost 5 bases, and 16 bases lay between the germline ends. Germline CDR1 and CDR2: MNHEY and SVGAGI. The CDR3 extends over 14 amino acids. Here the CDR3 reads CASRNEGAGETQYF. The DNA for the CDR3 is TGTGCCAGCAGAAACGAGGGAGCCGGGGAGACCCAGTACTTC.

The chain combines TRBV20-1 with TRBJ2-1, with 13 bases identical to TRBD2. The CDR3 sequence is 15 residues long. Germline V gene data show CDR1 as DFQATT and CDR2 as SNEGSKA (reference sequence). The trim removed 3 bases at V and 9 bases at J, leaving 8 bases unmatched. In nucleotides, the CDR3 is TGCAGTGCTAGTCTAGGGACTAGCGGGATAGGTGAGCAGTTCTTC. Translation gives CSASLGTSGIGEQFF.

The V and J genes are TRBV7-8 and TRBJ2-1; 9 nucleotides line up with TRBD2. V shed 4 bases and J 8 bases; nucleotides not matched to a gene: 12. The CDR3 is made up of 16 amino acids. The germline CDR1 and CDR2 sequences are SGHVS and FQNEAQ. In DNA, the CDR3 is TGTGCCAGCAGCTGGGGGCGACTAGCGGTGAGGGATGAGCAGTTCTTC. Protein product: CASSWGRLAVRDEQFF.

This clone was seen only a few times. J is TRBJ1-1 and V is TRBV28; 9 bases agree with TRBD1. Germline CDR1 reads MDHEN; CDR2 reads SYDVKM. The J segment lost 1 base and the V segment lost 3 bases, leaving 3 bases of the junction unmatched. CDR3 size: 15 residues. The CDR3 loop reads CASSFPGQGNTEAFF. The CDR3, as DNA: TGTGCCAGCAGTTTTCCGGGACAGGGGAACACTGAAGCTTTCTTT.

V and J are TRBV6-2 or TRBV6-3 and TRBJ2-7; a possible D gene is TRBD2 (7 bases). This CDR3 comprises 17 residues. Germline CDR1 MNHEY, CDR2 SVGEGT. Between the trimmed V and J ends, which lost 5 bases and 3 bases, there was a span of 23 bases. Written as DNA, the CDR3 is TGTGCCAGCAGTCACGGGCGGGGGAACCGCAGGGGCTACGAGCAGTACTTC. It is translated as CASSHGRGNRRGYEQYF.

The chain's CDR3 is CASSPTGGYEQYF. The CDR3 bases are TGTGCCAGCTCACCAACAGGGGGCTACGAGCAGTACTTC. V and J are TRBV18 and TRBJ2-7; TRBD1 matches 8 bases. J lost 3 bases, V lost 2 bases, and 0 bases had no gene match. CDR1 is KGHSH and CDR2 is LQKENI in the germline V gene. This CDR3 comprises 13 residues.

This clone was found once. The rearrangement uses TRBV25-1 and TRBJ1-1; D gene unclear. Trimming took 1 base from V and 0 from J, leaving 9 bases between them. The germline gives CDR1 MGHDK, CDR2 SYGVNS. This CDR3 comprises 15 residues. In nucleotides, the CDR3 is TGTGCCAGCAGTGAATCACTCATCATGAACACTGAAGCTTTCTTT. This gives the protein CASSESLIMNTEAFF.

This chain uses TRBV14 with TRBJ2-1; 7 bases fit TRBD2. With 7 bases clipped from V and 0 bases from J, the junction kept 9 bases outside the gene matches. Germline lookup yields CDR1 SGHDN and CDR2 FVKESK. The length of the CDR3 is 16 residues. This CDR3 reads CASKPAGESSYNEQFF. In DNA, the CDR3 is TGTGCCAGCAAACCGGCGGGAGAGTCCTCCTACAATGAGCAGTTCTTC.

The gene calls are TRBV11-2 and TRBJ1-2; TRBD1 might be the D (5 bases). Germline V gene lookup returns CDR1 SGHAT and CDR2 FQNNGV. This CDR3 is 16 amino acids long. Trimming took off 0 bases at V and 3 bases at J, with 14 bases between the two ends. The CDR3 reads CASSLEVGRAYYGYTF. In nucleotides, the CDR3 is TGTGCCAGCAGCTTAGAGGTCGGCAGGGCCTACTATGGCTACACCTTC.

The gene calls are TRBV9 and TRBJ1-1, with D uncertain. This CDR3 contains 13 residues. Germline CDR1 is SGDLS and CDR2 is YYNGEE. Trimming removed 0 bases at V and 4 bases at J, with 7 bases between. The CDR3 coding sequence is TGTGCCAGCAGCGTAGGAGGGCGCACTGAAGCTTTCTTT. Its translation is CASSVGGRTEAFF. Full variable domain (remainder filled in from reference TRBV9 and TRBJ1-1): DSGVTQTPKHLITATGQRVTLRCSPRSGDLSVYWYQQSLDQGLQFLIQYYNGEERAKGNILERFSAQQFPDLHSELNLSSLELGDSALYFCASSVGGRTEAFFGQGTRLTVV.